This T cell receptor (beta chain) was recovered during a study of shared T cell receptors in the human thymus. The junction had 7 bases not matched to a gene; V was cut back by 3 bases and J by 0 bases. The CDR3 spans 16 residues. Germline loops: CDR1 MNHEY, CDR2 SVGAGI. The repertoire was sequenced with immunoSEQ multiplex PCR; TCRdb's copy has only in-frame clones and lacks some. The table has hundreds of thousands of clones, 80% to 90% seen once; the top ten hold under 0.012%. This sample also appeared in a second study, on human thymus T cells. That source reports: Corrective heart surgery yielded resections, and these provided the thymus tissue. Related research described strongly overlapping thymic repertoires in unrelated people.

The clonotype originates from a girl less than two years old with a congenital heart defect. This chain uses TRBV6-5 with TRBJ2-7, with TRBD2 matching 8 bases. Sequencing was performed on thymocytes. CDR3: CASSYNPGGSSYEQYF. Written as DNA, the CDR3 is TGTGCCAGCAGTTATAACCCGGGGGGGAGCTCCTACGAGCAGTACTTC.